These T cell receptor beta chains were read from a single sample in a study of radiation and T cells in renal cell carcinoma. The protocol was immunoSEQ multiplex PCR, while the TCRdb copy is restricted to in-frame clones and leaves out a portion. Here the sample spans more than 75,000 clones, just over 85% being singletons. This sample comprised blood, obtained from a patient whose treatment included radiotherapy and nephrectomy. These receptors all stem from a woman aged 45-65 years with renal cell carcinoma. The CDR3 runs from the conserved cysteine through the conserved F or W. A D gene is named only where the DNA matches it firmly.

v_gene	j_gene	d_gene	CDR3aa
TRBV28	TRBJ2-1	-	CASRPPDGVGNEQFF
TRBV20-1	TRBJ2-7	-	CSASRVEQYF
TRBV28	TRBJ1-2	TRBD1	CASRTGGNYGYTF
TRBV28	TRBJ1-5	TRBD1	CASSFVAGGRNQPQHF
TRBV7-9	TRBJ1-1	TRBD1	CASSLQRGQGNTEAFF
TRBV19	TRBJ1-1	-	CASSIGTANTEAFF
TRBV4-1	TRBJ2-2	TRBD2	CASSQSWGSGRASGELFF
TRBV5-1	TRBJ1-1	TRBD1	CASSLEGGETEAFF
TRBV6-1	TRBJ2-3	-	CASSWDSTDTQYF
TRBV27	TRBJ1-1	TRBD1	CASSLSGTGLNTEAFF
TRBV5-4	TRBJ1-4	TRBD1	CASSLWMGTGNEKLFF
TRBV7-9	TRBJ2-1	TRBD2	CATLPLSGPGREQFF
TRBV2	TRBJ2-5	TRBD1	CASSPGQGYETQYF
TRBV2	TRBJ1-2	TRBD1	CASSVGDRVSGYTF
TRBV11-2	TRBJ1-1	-	CASSPSTGNTEAFF
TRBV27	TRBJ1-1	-	CATKSGSGNTEAFF
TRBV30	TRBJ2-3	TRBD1	CAWRGGQGRTDTQYF
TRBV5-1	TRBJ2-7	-	CASSLGAGADSYEQYF